One and the same sample provided the 3 T cell receptor beta chains below, sequenced in a study of T cell repertoires in cytomegalovirus infection. TCRdb processed the reads anew with MiXCR; each CDR3 protein has one entry. The table lists roughly 500,000 distinct CDR3 sequences, around a third of them singletons. The antigens for these receptors are not known. Sequencing was performed on cultured PBMCs, taken from culture after CMV antigen stimulation. These receptors came from a human donor in good health (CMV status not recorded). Some clones in this sample may be carry-over from other donors' samples.

This clonotype occurred a few times. CDR3 residues: CASSRRLAGGPQDTQYF. The CDR3 DNA is TGTGCCAGCAGCCGACGACTAGCGGGAGGTCCACAAGATACGCAGTATTTT. The genes are TRBV11-2 and TRBJ2-3; 13 nucleotides line up with TRBD2. J was trimmed by 5 bases and V by 5 bases; bases with no gene match: 10. Germline V gives CDR1 SGHAT, CDR2 FQNNGV. The CDR3 runs to 17 residues.

This clonotype was seen a few times. V usage is TRBV6-5 and J usage is TRBJ2-7, with D perhaps matching TRBD1 (6 bases). The V and J ends lost 2 bases and 11 bases respectively, with 19 bases between them. The CDR3 contains 14 residues. CDR1 is MNHEY and CDR2 is SVGAGI in the germline V gene. CDR3 sequence (DNA): TGTGCCAGCAGTTACGGGGGCGGTATCCAACGGGAGTACTTC. Protein: CASSYGGGIQREYF.

In this sample, this clonotype turned up many times. This chain uses TRBV7-2 with TRBJ2-2; 9 bases match TRBD2. There are 16 residues in the CDR3. V lost 0 bases to trimming and J lost 7 bases; unmatched junction nucleotides: 6. Germline CDR1 reads SGHTA; CDR2 reads FQGNSA. The CDR3 DNA reads TGTGCCAGCAGCTTAGCGCAGGCTAGCGGGGTCGGGGAGCTGTTTTTT. Protein sequence: CASSLAQASGVGELFF.